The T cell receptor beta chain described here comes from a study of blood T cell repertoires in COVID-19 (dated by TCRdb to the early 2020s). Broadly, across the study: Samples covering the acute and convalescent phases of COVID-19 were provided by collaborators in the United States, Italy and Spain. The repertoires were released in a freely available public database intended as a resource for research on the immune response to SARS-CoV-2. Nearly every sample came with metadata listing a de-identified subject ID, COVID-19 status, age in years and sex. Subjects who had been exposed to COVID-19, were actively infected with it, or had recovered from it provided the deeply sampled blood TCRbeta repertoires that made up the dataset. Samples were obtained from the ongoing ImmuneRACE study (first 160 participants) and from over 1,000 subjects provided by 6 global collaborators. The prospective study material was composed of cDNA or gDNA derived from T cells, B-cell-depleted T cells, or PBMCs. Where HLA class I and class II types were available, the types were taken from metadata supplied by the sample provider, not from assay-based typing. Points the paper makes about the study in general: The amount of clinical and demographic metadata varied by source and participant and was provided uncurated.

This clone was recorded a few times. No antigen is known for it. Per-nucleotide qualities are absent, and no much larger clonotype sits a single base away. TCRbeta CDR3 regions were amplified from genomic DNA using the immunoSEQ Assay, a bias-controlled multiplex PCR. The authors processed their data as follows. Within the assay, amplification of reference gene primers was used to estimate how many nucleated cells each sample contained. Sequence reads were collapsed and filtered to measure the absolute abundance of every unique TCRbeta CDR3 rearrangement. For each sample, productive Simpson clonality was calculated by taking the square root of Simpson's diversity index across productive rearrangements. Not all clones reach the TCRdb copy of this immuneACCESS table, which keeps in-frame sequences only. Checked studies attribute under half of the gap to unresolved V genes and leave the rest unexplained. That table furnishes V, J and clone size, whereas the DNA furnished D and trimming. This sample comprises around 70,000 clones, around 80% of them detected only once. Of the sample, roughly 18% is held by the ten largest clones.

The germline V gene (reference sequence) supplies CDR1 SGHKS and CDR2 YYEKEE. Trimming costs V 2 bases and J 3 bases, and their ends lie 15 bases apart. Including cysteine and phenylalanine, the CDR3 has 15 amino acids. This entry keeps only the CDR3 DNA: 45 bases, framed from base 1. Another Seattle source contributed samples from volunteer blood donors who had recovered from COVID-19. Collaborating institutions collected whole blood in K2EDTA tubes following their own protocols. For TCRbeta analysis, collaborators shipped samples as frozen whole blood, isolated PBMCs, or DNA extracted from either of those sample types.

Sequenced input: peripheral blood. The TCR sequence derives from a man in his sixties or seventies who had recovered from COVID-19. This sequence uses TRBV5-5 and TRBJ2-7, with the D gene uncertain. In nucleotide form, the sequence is TGTGCCAGCAGCTTTGCGTCTAGGCCGGACTACGAGCAGTACTTC. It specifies CASSFASRPDYEQYF.